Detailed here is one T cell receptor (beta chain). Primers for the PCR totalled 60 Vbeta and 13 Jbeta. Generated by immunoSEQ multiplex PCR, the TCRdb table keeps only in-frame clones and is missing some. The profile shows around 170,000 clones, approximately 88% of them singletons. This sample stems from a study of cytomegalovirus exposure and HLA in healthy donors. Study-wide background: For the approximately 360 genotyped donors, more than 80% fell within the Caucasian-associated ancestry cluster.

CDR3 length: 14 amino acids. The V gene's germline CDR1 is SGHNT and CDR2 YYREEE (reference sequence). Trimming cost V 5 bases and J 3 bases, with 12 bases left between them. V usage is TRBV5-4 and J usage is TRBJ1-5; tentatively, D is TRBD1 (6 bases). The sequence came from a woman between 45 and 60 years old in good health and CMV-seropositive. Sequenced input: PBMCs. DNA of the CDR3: TGTGCCAGCAGTACAGGGACAAACAATCAGCCCCAGCATTTT. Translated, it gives CASSTGTNNQPQHF. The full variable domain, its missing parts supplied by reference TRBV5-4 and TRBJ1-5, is ETGVTQSPTHLIKTRGQQVTLRCSSQSGHNTVSWYQQALGQGPQFIFQYYREEENGRGNFPPRFSGLQFPNYSSELNVNALELDDSALYLCASSTGTNNQPQHFGDGTRLSIL.